What follows are 6 T cell receptor beta chains derived from one specimen sequenced in a study of blood T cell repertoires in COVID-19 (dated by TCRdb to 2018 to 2020). Receptor libraries were prepared by the immunoSEQ multiplex PCR assay. The table was pulled from immuneACCESS by TCRdb, which kept in-frame rearrangements only. Such tables lose some clones; where checked, under half of the loss comes from unresolved V genes, and the rest has no known cause. This sample gives about 190,000 clones in total; about four fifths of them show up just once. Less than 6.5% of the sample is held by the ten biggest clonotypes. The sample was peripheral blood. These receptors all come from a woman aged 70-85 years with active or convalescent COVID-19.

This chain joins TRBV6-5 and TRBJ2-2; 10 nucleotides agree with TRBD2. CDR1 and CDR2 (germline): MNHEY, SVGAGI. The CDR3 sequence is 14 residues long. V dropped 5 bases and J dropped 4; count of bases not matched to a gene: 1. The CDR3 nucleotides are TGTGCCAGCAGTACTAGCGGGGTCACCGGGGAGCTGTTTTTT. Translated: CASSTSGVTGELFF.

The chain recombines TRBV5-1 with TRBJ2-7, with D possibly being TRBD2 (6 bases). V was trimmed by 5 bases and J by 0 bases, leaving 21 bases between them. Germline CDR1 SGHRS, CDR2 YFSETQ. The CDR3 spans 17 residues. CDR3 protein: CASRQTATRRGSYEQYF. DNA for the CDR3: TGCGCCAGCAGACAAACCGCGACGCGGCGGGGCTCCTACGAGCAGTACTTC.

This chain connects TRBV6-1 to TRBJ2-5; perhaps TRBD2 as D (6 bases). CDR1 and CDR2 from the germline V gene are MNHNS and SASEGT. V lost 0 bases, J lost 5 bases, and 13 bases lay in between. The CDR3 length is 15 residues. The CDR3 sequence is CASSEAGGMMETQYF. In nucleotides, the CDR3 is TGTGCCAGCAGTGAAGCGGGAGGTATGATGGAGACCCAGTACTTC.

This chain links TRBV5-1 with TRBJ1-3, with a possible D match to TRBD1 (6 bases). Per the germline V gene, CDR1 is SGHRS and CDR2 is YFSETQ. This CDR3 contains 14 residues. Deletions cut 5 bases from V and 2 bases from J, with 11 bases between. The CDR3 loop reads CASRQQGPGNTIYF. The CDR3 DNA reads TGCGCCAGCAGACAACAGGGTCCTGGAAACACCATATATTTT.

This rearrangement joins TRBV27 to TRBJ1-1, with unresolved D. This CDR3 comprises 13 residues. The V end lost 2 bases, the J end lost 7 bases, and 11 bases lay between the germline ends. Germline CDR1 MNHEY, CDR2 SMNVEV (reference sequence). The CDR3 DNA reads TGTGCCAGCAGTTTAAAGGGAGCCGGTGAAGCTTTCTTT. Its protein is CASSLKGAGEAFF.

The rearrangement links TRBV2 to TRBJ1-6; a weak D match, TRBD1 (5 bases). Trimming removed 8 bases at V and 8 bases at J, with 13 bases between. The CDR3 spans 13 residues. Germline-derived CDR1 and CDR2 are SNHLY and FYNNEI. DNA of the CDR3: TGTGCCAGCGGAGACAGATCGCATTCACCCCTCCACTTT. Its translation: CASGDRSHSPLHF.